This TCR beta chain was captured by sequencing in a study of regulatory T cells in long-lasting Graves disease. This clonotype turned up a few times. Investigators prepared the TCR beta libraries by applying iRepertoire HTBI primers and Arm-PCR of CDR3 regions. TCRdb itself ran the multiplex PCR reads through MiXCR, one entry per CDR3 protein. This repertoire shows approximately 490,000 distinct CDR3 sequences, about 16% found once; its top ten account for 12%. Specified time point: newly diagnosed GD, antithyroid drugs for less than 3 months. There was RNA extracted from PBMCs, and the TCR library was made from it. The same specimen was also included in a second study, on T cells in Graves' hyperthyroidism and ophthalmopathy.

The specimen was peripheral blood mononuclear cells (PBMCs), collected at new diagnosis, from a patient treated with antithyroid drugs. The sequence was obtained from a man in his forties with Graves disease.

The chain's CDR3 is CASGLGTEGETQYF. The DNA for the CDR3 is TGTGCTAGTGGTTTGGGGACAGAGGGGGAGACCCAGTACTTC. The chain couples TRBV12-5 to TRBJ2-5; D may be TRBD1 (6 bases). This CDR3 comprises 14 residues. V lost 1 base and J 5 bases, leaving 11 bases between the germline ends. Germline CDR1 reads LGHNT; CDR2 reads FRNRAP.